The clone carrying this TCR beta chain was recorded only once. The antigen is unknown. Clones were read by immunoSEQ multiplex PCR, and TCRdb kept only the in-frame ones, dropping some. The sample records approximately 2.1 million clones, more than 85% being singletons. These data originate in a study of shared clonotypes between healthy human individuals. Overall study results and limits: Memory subsets generally showed smaller estimated richness than naive subsets did.

V was pared by 6 bases and J by 0 bases, with 13 bases between. Germline V CDR1 and CDR2: SGHRS, YFSETQ. The CDR3 sequence is 14 residues long. The V gene is TRBV5-1, the J gene TRBJ2-7, with D perhaps matching TRBD1 (7 bases). Sequencing input: naive CD4+ T cells from PBMCs. Subset: CD45RA+ positively selected. This TCR came from a man aged 18 to 30 in good health. Some clones in this sample may be carry-over from other donors' samples. CDR3 nucleotides: TGCGCCAGCAAGGGGACAGCGGGCTCCTACGAGCAGTACTTC. Translating gives CASKGTAGSYEQYF.